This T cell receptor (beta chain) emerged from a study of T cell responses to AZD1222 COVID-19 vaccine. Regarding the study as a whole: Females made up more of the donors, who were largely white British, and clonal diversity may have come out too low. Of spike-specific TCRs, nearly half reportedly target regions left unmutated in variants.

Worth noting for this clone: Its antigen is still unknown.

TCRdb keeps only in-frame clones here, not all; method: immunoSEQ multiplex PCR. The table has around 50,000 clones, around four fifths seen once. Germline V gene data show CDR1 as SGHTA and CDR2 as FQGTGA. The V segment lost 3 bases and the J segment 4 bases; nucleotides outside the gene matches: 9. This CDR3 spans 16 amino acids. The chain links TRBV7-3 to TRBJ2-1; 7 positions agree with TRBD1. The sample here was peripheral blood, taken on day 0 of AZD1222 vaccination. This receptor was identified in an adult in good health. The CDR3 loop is CASSFAGTAAYNEQFF. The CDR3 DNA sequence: TGTGCCAGCAGCTTTGCCGGGACAGCAGCGTACAATGAGCAGTTCTTC.